This TCR beta chain comes out of a study of CD8 T cells in Susac syndrome. Findings and caveats of the study: The study's TCR sequencing and HLA analysis drew on a certain number of individuals. That number was acknowledged as relatively small.

There are 15 residues in the CDR3. The V and J ends lost 1 base and 0 bases respectively, with 7 bases between them. CDR1 and CDR2 from the germline V gene are MGHRA and YSYEKL. The sequenced target, TCR beta, came from blood CD8+ and CD4+ T cells. A quantity of about 0.5 to 1 ug RNA underwent reverse transcription using random hexamers. Amplification of the TCR beta CDR3 was carried out by immunoSEQ multiplex PCR, which spanned a total of 54 Vbeta and 13 Jbeta segments. TCRdb used MiXCR to reprocess the immunoSEQ multiplex PCR reads, holding one entry per CDR3 protein. The data contain approximately 180,000 distinct CDR3 sequences, about 94% of them seen just once; the ten biggest clones take up roughly 0.1%. About this clonotype itself: Its antigen is not known.

This chain connects TRBV4-1 to TRBJ2-1; D is unresolved. The sequenced material came from CD4+ T cells from PBMCs. The clonotype originates from a human donor with multiple sclerosis. The CDR3 DNA sequence: TGCGCCAGCAGCCAAGTTATAGGCTCCTACAATGAGCAGTTCTTC. This translates into CASSQVIGSYNEQFF.